This TCR beta chain derives from a study of blood T cell repertoires in COVID-19. Looking at the study overall: The cDNA or gDNA used as material had been derived from T cells, B-cell-depleted T cells, or PBMCs.

J lost 1 base, V lost 3 bases, and 4 bases had no gene match. The CDR3 spans 15 residues. Germline V gene lookup returns CDR1 KGHSH and CDR2 LQKENI. The table came from immunoSEQ multiplex PCR; TCRdb's copy has only in-frame clones and leaves some out. The sample includes some 48,000 clones, around 86% of them seen just once. The source is a woman of 80 years or more with COVID-19, enrolled during active disease. The gene calls are TRBV18 and TRBJ1-2; TRBD1 matches at 8 bases. Sequencing was carried out using peripheral blood. CDR3 protein: CASSPGTGLNYGYTF. Written as DNA, the CDR3 is TGTGCCAGCTCACCTGGGACAGGTCTTAACTATGGCTACACCTTC.